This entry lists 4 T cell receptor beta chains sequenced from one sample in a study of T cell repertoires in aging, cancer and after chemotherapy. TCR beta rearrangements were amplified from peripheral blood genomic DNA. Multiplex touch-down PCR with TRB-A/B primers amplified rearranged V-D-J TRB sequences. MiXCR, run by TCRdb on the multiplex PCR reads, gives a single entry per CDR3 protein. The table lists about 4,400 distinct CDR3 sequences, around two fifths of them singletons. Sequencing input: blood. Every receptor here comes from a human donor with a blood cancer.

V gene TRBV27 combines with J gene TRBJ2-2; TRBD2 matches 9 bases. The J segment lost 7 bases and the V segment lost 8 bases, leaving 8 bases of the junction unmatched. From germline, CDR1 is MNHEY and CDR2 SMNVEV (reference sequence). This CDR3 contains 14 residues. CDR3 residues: CASSGGRADGELFF. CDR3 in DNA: TGTGCCAGCTCCGGCGGGAGGGCCGACGGGGAGCTGTTTTTT.

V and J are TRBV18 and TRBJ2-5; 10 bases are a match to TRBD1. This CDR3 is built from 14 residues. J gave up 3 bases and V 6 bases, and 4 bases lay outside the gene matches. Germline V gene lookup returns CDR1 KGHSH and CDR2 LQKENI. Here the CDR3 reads CASSLGTGEETQYF. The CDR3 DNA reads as TGTGCCAGCTCCCTTGGGACAGGGGAAGAGACCCAGTACTTC.

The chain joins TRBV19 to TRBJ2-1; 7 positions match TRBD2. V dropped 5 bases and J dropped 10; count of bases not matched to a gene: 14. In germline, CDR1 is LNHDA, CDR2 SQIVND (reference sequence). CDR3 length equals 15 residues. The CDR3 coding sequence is TGTGCCAGTAGTTCGTCGGCGGGAGTTTGGTACGAGCAGTTCTTC. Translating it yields CASSSSAGVWYEQFF.

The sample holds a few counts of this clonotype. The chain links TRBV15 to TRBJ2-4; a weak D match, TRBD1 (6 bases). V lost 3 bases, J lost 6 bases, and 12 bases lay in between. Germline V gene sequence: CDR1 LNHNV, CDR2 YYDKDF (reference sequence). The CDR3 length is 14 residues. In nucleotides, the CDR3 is TGTGCCACCAGCAGCAAGAAACAGGGAAACATTCAGTACTTC. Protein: CATSSKKQGNIQYF.